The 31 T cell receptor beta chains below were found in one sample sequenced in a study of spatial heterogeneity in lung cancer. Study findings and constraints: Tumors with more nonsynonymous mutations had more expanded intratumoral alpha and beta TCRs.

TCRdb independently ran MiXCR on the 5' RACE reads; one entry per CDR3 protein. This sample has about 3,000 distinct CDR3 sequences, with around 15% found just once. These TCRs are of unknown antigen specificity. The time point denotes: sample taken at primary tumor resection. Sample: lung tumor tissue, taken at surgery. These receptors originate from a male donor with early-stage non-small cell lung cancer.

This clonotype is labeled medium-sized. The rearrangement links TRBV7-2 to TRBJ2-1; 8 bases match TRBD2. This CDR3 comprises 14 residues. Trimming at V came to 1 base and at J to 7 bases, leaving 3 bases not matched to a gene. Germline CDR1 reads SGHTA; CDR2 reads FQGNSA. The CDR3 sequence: CASSLGVAGNEQFF. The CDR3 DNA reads TGTGCCAGCAGCTTAGGGGTAGCGGGGAATGAGCAGTTCTTC.

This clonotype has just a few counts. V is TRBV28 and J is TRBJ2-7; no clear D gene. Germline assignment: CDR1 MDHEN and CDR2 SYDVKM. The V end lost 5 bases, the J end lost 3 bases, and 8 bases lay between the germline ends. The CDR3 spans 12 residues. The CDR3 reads CASSLTNYEQYF. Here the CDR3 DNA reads TGTGCCAGCAGTCTCACTAACTACGAGCAGTACTTC.

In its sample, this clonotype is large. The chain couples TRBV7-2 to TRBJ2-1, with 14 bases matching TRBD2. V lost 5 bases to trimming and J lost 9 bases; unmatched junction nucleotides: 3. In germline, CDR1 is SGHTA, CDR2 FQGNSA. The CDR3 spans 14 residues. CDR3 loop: CASSPGLAGGEQFF. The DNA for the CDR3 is TGTGCCAGCAGCCCCGGACTAGCGGGAGGTGAGCAGTTCTTC.

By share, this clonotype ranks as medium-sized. CDR3 in DNA: TGCGCCAGCAGCTTGGGGGGACAGGAAATCTATGGCTACACCTTC. Amino acid sequence: CASSLGGQEIYGYTF. The V and J genes are TRBV5-1 and TRBJ1-2; 8 bases are shared with TRBD1. The germline CDR1 and CDR2 sequences are SGHRS and YFSETQ. The CDR3 loop spans 15 amino acids. Unmatched junction bases numbered 5, after V lost 0 bases and J lost 4 bases.

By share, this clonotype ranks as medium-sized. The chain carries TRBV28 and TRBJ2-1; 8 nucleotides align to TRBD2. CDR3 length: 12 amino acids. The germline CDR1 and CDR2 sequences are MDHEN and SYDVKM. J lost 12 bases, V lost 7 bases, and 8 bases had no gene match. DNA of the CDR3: TGTGCCAGCACTCCTCCTCGGGGGGGGCAGTTCTTC. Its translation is CASTPPRGGQFF. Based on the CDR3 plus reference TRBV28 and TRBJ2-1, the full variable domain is DVKVTQSSRYLVKRTGEKVFLECVQDMDHENMFWYRQDPGLGLRLIYFSYDVKMKEKGDIPEGYSVSREKKERFSLILESASTNQTSMYLCASTPPRGGQFFGPGTRLTVL.

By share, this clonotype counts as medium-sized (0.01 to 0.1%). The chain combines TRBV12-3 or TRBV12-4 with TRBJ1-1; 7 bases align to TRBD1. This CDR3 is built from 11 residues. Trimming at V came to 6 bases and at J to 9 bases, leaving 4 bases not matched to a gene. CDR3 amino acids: CASSHRGKAFF. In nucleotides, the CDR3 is TGTGCCAGCAGCCACAGGGGTAAAGCTTTCTTT.

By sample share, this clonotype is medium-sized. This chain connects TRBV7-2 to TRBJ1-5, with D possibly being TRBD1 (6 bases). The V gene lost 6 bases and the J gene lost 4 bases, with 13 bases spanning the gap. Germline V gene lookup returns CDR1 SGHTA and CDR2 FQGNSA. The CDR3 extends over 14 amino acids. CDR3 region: CASSQGTANQPQHF. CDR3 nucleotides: TGTGCCAGCAGTCAGGGGACGGCGAATCAGCCCCAGCATTTT.

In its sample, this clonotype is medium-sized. The CDR3 coding sequence is TGTGCCAGCAGTCCGGACAGGGGAATCTCCTACGAGCAGTACTTC. It translates to CASSPDRGISYEQYF. The chain has TRBV6-2 or TRBV6-3 and TRBJ2-7; 9 bases align to TRBD1. Germline-derived CDR1 and CDR2 are MNHEY and SVGEGT. V lost 5 bases and J lost 0; bases outside the gene matches: 5. The CDR3 spans 15 residues.

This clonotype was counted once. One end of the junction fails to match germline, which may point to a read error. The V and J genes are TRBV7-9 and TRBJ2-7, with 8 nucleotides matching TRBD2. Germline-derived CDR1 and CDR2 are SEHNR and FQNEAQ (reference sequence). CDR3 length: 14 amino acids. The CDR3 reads CASNRGGVIYEQSF. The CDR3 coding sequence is TGTGCCAGCAACCGGGGGGGCGTTATATACGAGCAGTCCTTC.

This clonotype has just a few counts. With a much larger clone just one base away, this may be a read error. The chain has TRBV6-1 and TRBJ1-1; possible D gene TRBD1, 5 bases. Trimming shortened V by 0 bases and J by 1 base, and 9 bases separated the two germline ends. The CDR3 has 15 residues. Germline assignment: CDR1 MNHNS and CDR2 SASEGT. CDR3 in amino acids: CASSEARTWNTEAFF. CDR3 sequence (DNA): TGTGCCAGCAGTGAAGCTCGGACATGGAACACTGAAGCTTTCTTT.

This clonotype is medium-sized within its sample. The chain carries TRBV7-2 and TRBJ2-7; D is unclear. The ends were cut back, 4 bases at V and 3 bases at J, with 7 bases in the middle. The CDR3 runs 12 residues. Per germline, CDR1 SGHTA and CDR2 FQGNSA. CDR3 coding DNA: TGTGCCAGCAGCTCTACCGACTACGAGCAGTACTTC. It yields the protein CASSSTDYEQYF.

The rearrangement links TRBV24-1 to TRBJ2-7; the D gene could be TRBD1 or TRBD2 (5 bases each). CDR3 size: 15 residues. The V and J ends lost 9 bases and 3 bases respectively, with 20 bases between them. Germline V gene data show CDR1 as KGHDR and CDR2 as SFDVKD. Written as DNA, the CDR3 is TGTGCCACCGCTAACCGGGGCCGTATACTCTACGAGCAGTACTTC. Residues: CATANRGRILYEQYF.

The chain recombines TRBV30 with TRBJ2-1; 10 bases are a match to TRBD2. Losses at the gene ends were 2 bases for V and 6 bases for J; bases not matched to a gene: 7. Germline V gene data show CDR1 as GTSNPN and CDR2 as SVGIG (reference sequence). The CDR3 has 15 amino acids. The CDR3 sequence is CAWSTASGRFNEQFF. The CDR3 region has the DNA TGTGCCTGGAGTACAGCTAGCGGGAGATTCAATGAGCAGTTCTTC.

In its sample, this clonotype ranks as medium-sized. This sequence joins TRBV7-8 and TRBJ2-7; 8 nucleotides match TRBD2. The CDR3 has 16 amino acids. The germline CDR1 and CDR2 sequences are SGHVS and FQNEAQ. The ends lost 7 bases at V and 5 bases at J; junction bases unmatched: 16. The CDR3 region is CASISSGTRRLDEQYF. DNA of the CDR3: TGTGCCAGCATATCCTCCGGGACTAGGCGCTTAGACGAGCAGTACTTC. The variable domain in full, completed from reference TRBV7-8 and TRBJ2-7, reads GAGVSQSPRYKVAKRGQDVALRCDPISGHVSLFWYQQALGQGPEFLTYFQNEAQLDKSGLPSDRFFAERPEGSVSTLKIQRTQQEDSAVYLCASISSGTRRLDEQYFGPGTRLTVT.

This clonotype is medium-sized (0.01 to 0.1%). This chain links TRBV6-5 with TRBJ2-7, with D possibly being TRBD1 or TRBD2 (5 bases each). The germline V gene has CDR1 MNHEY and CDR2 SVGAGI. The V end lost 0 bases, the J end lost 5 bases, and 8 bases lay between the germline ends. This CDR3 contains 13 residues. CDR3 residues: CASSYSGVHEQYF. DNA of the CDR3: TGTGCCAGCAGTTACTCGGGGGTCCACGAGCAGTACTTC.

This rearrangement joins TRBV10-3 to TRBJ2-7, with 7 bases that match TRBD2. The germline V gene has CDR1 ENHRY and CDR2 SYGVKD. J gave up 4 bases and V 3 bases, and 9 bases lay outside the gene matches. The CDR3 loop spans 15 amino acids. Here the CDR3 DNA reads TGTGCCATCAGTGATCCCCCGGGGGGAGAGTACGAGCAGTACTTC. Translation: CAISDPPGGEYEQYF.

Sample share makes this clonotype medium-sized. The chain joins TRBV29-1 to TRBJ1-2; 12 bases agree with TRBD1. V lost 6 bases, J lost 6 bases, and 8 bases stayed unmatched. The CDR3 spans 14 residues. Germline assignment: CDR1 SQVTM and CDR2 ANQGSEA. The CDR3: CSVLGQGARDGYTF. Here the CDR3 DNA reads TGCAGCGTCCTGGGACAGGGGGCGCGGGATGGCTACACCTTC. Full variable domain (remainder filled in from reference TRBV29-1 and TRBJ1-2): SAVISQKPSRDICQRGTSLTIQCQVDSQVTMMFWYRQQPGQSLTLIATANQGSEATYESGFVIDKFPISRPNLTFSTLTVSNMSPEDSSIYLCSVLGQGARDGYTFGSGTRLTVV.

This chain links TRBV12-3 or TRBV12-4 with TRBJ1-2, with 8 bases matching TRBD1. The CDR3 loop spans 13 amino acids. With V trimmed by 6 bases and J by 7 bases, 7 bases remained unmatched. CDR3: CASSRQGTSGYTF. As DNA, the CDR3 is TGTGCCAGCAGCAGACAGGGGACTTCTGGCTACACCTTC.

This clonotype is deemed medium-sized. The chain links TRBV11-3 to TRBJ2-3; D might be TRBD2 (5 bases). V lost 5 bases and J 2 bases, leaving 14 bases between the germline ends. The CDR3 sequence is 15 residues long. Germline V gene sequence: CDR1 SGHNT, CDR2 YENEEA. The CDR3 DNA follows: TGTGCCAGCAGCCAGTATAGCGAAAACACAGATACGCAGTATTTT. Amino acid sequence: CASSQYSENTDTQYF.

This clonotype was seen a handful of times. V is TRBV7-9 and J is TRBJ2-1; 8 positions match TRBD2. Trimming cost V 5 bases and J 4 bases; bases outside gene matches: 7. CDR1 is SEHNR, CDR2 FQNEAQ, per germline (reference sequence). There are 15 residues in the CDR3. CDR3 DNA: TGTGCCAGCAGCCAAGCGGGAGCCGGGTACAATGAGCAGTTCTTC. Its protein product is CASSQAGAGYNEQFF.

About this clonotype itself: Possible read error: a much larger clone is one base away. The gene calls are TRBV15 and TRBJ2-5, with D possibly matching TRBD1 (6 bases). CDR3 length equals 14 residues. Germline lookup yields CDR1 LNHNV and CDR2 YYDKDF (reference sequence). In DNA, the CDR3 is TGTGCCACCAGCAGAGATGAAGGACAGCAGACCCAGCACTTC. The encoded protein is CATSRDEGQQTQHF.

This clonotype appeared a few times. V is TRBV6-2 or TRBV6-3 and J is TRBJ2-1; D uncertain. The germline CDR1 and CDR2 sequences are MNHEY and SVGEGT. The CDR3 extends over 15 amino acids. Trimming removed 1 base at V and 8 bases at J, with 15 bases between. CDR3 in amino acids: CASSYYSLPGDEQFF. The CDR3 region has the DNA TGTGCCAGCAGTTACTACTCTCTACCGGGCGATGAGCAGTTCTTC.

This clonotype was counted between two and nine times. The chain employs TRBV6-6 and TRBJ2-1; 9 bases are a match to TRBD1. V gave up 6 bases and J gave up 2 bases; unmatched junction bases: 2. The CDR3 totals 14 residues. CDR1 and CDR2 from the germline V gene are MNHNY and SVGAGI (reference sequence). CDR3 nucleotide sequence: TGTGCCAGCAGGGGACAGGGCACCTACAATGAGCAGTTCTTC. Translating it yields CASRGQGTYNEQFF.

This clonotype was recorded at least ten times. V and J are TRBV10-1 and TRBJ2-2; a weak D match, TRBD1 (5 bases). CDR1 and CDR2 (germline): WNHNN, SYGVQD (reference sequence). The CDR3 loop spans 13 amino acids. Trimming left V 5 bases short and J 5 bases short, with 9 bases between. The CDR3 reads CASSLAGTGELFF. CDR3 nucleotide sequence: TGCGCCAGCAGTCTCGCAGGGACCGGGGAGCTGTTTTTT.

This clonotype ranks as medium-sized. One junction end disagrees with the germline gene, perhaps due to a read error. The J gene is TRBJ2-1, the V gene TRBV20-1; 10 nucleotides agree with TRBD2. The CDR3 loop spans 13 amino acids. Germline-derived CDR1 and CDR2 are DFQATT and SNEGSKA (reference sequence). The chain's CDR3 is CSPSGSSYNEQFF. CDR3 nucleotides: TGCAGTCCTAGCGGGAGCTCCTACAATGAGCAGTTCTTC.

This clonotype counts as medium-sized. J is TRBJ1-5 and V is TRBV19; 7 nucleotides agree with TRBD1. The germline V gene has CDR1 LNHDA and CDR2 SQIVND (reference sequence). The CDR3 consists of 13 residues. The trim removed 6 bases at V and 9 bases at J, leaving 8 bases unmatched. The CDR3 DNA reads TGTGCCAGTAGGGAGGGGGCCTTGGGGCCCCAGCATTTT. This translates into CASREGALGPQHF.

CDR3 nucleotides: TGCGCCAGCAGCTGGAGGGATTCGTACAATGAGCAGTTCTTC. Translation gives CASSWRDSYNEQFF. This chain links TRBV5-1 with TRBJ2-1; a possible D gene is TRBD2 (6 bases). Germline assignment: CDR1 SGHRS and CDR2 YFSETQ. V shed 3 bases and J shed 4 bases, with 11 bases lying between them. The CDR3 is 14 residues long.

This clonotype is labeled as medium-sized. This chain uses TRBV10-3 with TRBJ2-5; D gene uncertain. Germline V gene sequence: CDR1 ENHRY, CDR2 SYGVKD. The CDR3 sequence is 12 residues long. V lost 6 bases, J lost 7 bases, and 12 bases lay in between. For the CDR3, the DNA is TGTGCCATCAGAACGGAAAAGGGGACCCAGTACTTC. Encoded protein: CAIRTEKGTQYF.

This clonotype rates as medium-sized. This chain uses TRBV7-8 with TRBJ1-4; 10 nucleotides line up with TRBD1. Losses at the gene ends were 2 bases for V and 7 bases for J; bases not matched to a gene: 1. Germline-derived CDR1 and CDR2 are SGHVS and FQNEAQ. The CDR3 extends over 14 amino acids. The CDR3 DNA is TGTGCCAGCAGCTTAAGGGACAGGGGTGAAAAACTGTTTTTT. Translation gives CASSLRDRGEKLFF.

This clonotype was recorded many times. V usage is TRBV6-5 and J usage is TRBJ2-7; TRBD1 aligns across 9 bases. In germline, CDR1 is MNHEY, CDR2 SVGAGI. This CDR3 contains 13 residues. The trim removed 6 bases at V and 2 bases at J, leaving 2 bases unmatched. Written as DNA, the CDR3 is TGTGCCAGCAGAAGACAGGGGGCCTACGAGCAGTACTTC. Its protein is CASRRQGAYEQYF.

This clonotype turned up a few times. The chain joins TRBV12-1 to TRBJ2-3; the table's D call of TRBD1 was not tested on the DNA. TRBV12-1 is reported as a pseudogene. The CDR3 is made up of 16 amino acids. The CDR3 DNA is TGTGCCAGCAGCATTATAACAGGGTCGAGCACAGATACGCAGTATTTT. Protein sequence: CASSIITGSSTDTQYF.